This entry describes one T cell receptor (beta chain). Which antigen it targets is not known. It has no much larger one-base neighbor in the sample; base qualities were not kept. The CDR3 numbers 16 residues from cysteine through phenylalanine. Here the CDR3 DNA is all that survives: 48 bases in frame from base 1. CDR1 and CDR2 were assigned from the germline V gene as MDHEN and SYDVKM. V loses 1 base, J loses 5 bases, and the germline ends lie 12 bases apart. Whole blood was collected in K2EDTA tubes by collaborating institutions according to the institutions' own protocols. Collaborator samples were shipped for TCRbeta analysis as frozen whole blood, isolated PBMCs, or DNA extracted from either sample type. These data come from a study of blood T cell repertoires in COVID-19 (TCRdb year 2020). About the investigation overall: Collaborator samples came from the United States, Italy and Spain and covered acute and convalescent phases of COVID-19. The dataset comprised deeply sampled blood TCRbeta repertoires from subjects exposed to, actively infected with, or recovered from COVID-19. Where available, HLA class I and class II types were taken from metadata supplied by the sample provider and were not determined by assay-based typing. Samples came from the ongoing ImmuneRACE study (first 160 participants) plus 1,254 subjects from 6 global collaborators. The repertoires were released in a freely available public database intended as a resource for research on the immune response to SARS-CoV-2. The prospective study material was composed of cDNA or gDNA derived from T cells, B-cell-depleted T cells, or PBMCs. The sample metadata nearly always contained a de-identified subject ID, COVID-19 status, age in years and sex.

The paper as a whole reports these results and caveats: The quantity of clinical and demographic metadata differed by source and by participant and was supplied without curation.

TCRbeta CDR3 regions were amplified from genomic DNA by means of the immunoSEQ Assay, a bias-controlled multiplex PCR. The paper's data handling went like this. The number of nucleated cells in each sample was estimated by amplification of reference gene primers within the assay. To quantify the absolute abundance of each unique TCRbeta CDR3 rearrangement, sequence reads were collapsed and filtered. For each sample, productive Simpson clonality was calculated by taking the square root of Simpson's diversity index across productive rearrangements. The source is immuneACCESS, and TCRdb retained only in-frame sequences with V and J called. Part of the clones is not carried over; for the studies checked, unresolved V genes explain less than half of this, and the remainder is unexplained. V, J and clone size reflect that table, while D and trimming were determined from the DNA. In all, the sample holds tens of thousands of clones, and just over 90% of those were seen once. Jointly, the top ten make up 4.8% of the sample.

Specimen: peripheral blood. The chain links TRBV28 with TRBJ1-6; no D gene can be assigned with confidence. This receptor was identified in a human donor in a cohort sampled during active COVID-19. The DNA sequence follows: TGTGCCAGCAGTTTATCTGCGGCGGGAGATAATTCACCCCTCCACTTT. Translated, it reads CASSLSAAGDNSPLHF.